Sequencing of this T cell receptor (beta chain) was carried out in a study of T cells after yellow fever vaccination. General study points: It was a weaker secondary response, yet one that peaked faster, at day 5 versus 15. The booster response re-showed most primary clones: about 96% CD4, around 90% CD8.

There are a few counts of this clonotype. Its cognate antigen is unknown. A process of 5'RACE template switching, which added a universal primer site and UMIs, was used to make TCR cDNA. A single record per CDR3 protein comes from TCRdb applying MiXCR to the 5' RACE reads. This table holds around 180,000 distinct CDR3 sequences, approximately 6.2% found once. Trimming left V 6 bases short and J 2 bases short, with 5 bases between. Germline CDR1 is MNHNY and CDR2 is SVGAGI (reference sequence). The CDR3 sequence is 12 residues long. The V gene is TRBV6-6, the J gene TRBJ1-3; D ambiguous. The TCR was taken from a man between 18 and 35 years old who received the YFV17D yellow fever vaccine. Sample: CD4+ T cells sorted from PBMCs, taken on the day of the first yellow fever vaccination. In nucleotides, the CDR3 is TGTGCCAGCAGCCCTACTGGAAACACCATATATTTT. Amino acids: CASSPTGNTIYF.